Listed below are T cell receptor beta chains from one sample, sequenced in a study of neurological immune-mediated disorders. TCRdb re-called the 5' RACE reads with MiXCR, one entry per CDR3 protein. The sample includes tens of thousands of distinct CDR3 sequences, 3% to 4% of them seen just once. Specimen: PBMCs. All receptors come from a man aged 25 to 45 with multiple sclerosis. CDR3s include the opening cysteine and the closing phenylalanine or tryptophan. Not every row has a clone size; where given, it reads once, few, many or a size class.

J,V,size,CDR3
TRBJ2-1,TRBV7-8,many,CASSLGGGFYNEQFF
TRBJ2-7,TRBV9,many,CASSAPGPGGLGEQYF
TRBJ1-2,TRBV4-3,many,CASSQFRGQGANYGYTF
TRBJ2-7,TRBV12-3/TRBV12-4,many,CASSFLRVEQYF
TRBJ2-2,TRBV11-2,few,CASSSLWGRERANTGELFF
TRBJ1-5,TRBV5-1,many,CASSVDGGAEQPQHF
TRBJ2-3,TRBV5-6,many,CASSLAAWFAGRNTDTQYF
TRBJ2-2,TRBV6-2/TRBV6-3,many,CASSKHQGRLRAGAYTGELFF
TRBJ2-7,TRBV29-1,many,CSVQDRYNEQYF
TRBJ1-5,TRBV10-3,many,CAISEDRGFNQPQHF
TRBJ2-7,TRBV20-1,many,CSAGELAVSSYEQYF
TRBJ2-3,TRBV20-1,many,CSGSGLAGTGDTQYF
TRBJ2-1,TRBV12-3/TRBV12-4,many,CASNPWGDEQFF
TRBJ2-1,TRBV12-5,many,CASGLVVTPPNEQFF
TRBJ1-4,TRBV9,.,CASSLDSGNEKLFF
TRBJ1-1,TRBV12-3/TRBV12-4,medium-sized,CASGGGLEAFF
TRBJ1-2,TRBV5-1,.,CASSLGTVSNGYTF
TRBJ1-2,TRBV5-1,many,CASSPDGANYGYTF
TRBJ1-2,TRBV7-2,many,CASSAPGSREVKGYTF
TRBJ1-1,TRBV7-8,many,CASSGTANTEAFF
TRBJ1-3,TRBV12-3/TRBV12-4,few,CASSLGDPSGNTIYF
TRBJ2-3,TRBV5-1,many,CASSPRGEFTDTQYF
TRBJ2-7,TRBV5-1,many,CASSRIGQGDSYEQYF
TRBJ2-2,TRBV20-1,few,CSAREGGVTGELFF
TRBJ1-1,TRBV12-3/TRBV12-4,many,CASSPDRRDTEAFF
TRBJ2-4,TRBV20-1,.,CSASRSGEGDIQYF
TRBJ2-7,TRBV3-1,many,CASSHRTGGDLRGANEQYF